A selection of T cell receptor beta chains follows, all from one sample in a study of blood T cell repertoires in COVID-19. Sequencing used immunoSEQ multiplex PCR; TCRdb keeps in-frame clones, though not all of them. Counted here are some 62,000 clones, around 90% occurring once; the ten biggest clones make up approximately 4.3%. The sequenced material came from peripheral blood. These receptor sequences come from a human donor in a cohort sampled during active COVID-19. Each CDR3 is given with its conserved first and last residue. Each record gives: clone size, D gene, V gene, J gene, CDR3 DNA, CDR3 protein. D genes are given only for firm matches. Clone size is given for some rows only: seen once, a few or many times, or a class if the clone is expanded.

.	TRBD2	TRBV4-2	TRBJ2-3	TGTGCCAGCAGCACCGGGAAGGGTAGCGGGAGTGACACAGATACGCAGTATTTT	CASSTGKGSGSDTDTQYF
few	.	TRBV3-1/TRBV3-2	TRBJ2-7	TGTGCCAGCAGCCAACTCGTTGACGAGGACGAGCAGTACTTC	CASSQLVDEDEQYF
.	TRBD1	TRBV6-4	TRBJ1-6	TGTGCCAGCACCGGAAGGGACAGCAATTCACCCCTCCACTTT	CASTGRDSNSPLHF
.	.	TRBV2	TRBJ1-6	TGTGCCAGCAGTGAATATAGAACAGGGACTTCACCCCTCCACTTT	CASSEYRTGTSPLHF
.	TRBD2	TRBV11-3	TRBJ2-5	TGTGCCAGCAGCTTCCGGGGGGGACTAGTTAACCAAGAGACCCAGTACTTC	CASSFRGGLVNQETQYF
.	.	TRBV24-1	TRBJ2-7	TGTGCCACCAGTGATTCGGTACGCTCCTACGAGCAGTACTTC	CATSDSVRSYEQYF
.	TRBD2	TRBV28	TRBJ2-1	TGTGCCAGCATAGGCGCGGGAGTTTACTACAATGAGCAGTTCTTC	CASIGAGVYYNEQFF
.	TRBD1	TRBV28	TRBJ1-5	TGTGCCAGCAGCTCGGGACAGGGGGCGAATCAGCCCCAGCATTTT	CASSSGQGANQPQHF
.	TRBD1	TRBV7-8	TRBJ2-2	TGTGCCAGCAGCACGGACAGGGCGAACACCGGGGAGCTGTTTTTT	CASSTDRANTGELFF
.	.	TRBV30	TRBJ2-7	TGTGCCTGGAGCCCCGGGCTAGCGACCTACGAGCAGTACTTC	CAWSPGLATYEQYF
.	.	TRBV7-9	TRBJ1-3	TGTGCCAGCAGACCGGGAAGGTCTGGAAACACCATATATTTT	CASRPGRSGNTIYF
.	.	TRBV5-1	TRBJ1-1	TGCGCCAGCAGCTTGGTAATAAGGCCAACAGGGCTTGCTGAAGCTTTCTTT	CASSLVIRPTGLAEAFF
.	.	TRBV28	TRBJ2-1	TGTGCCAGCAGTTTTAGGCGGCCCTACAATGAGCAGTTCTTC	CASSFRRPYNEQFF
.	TRBD2	TRBV9	TRBJ2-1	TGTGCCAGCAGCGCCGGTGGAGCGGGAGGGTACAATGAGCAGTTCTTC	CASSAGGAGGYNEQFF
.	TRBD2	TRBV29-1	TRBJ2-5	TGCAGCGTTGAACCTAGCGGGGTGGGGGAGACCCAGTACTTC	CSVEPSGVGETQYF
.	.	TRBV2	TRBJ2-7	TGTGCCAGCAAGGGGGATTCCTACGAGCAGTACTTC	CASKGDSYEQYF
.	.	TRBV4-2	TRBJ2-1	TGTGCCAGCAGCCAAGGGGGGACACCCGTTCTCTCCTACAATGAGCAGTTCTTC	CASSQGGTPVLSYNEQFF
.	.	TRBV14	TRBJ1-2	TGTGCCAGCAGCCGGAACAGGGTGGAGGGCTACACCTTC	CASSRNRVEGYTF
.	.	TRBV19	TRBJ1-2	TGTGCCAGTAGTTCAGGTCCAGGGATCTATGGCTACACCTTC	CASSSGPGIYGYTF
.	.	TRBV6-2/TRBV6-3	TRBJ2-7	TGTGCCAGCAGTTACAACCCCATAGTCTACGAGCAGTACTTC	CASSYNPIVYEQYF